This T cell receptor (beta chain) was profiled in a study of beta chain features in type 1 diabetes. Overall study: Summed over all samples, the examined sorted cells came to 85 million to 140 million.

Study observations and caveats: Moderate but significant shortening of TCRB CDR3s was recorded in all four CD4+ subsets from Type 1 diabetes patients.

Details on this clone: Its antigen is still unknown.

The isolated RNA, all of it, was reverse transcribed, so expressed TCRB transcripts were what got sequenced. Sequenced by immunoSEQ multiplex PCR; TCRdb stores in-frame clones only, minus some. This sample yields about 660,000 clones, of which over 11% are seen a single time; less than 0.04% belongs to the top ten. Per germline, CDR1 GTSNPN and CDR2 SVGIG (reference sequence). The V gene lost 0 bases and the J gene lost 4 bases, with 12 bases spanning the gap. There are 14 residues in the CDR3. This clonotype was obtained from a young man with type 1 diabetes. The gene calls are TRBV30 and TRBJ1-2; D is unclear. The sequenced material came from naive CD4+ T cells from blood. The CDR3 loop reads CAWSVGIRFYGYTF. Written as DNA, the CDR3 is TGTGCCTGGAGTGTGGGTATTAGATTCTATGGCTACACCTTC. The whole variable domain, filled in from reference TRBV30 and TRBJ1-2, reads SQTIHQWPATLVQPVGSPLSLECTVEGTSNPNLYWYRQAAGRGLQLLFYSVGIGQISSEVPQNLSASRPQDRQFILSSKKLLLSDSGFYLCAWSVGIRFYGYTFGSGTRLTVV.